The clone carrying this T cell receptor beta chain was found once. As yet, its antigen is unknown. From germline, CDR1 is SGHTA and CDR2 FQGTGA. CDR3 length equals 17 residues. V shed 2 bases and J shed 2 bases, with 15 bases lying between them. This entry belongs to a study of cytomegalovirus exposure and HLA in healthy donors. Generated by immunoSEQ multiplex PCR, the TCRdb table keeps only in-frame clones and is missing some. The sample carries about 62,000 clones, 85% to 95% recorded once. Points from the study as a whole: According to a later analysis, TCR clusters from the first cohort tended to co-occur in the 120 or so validation repertoires.

Material for sequencing was PBMCs. This receptor was taken from a woman younger than 30 in good health and CMV-seropositive. The chain employs TRBV7-3 and TRBJ2-2; D is possibly TRBD2 (7 bases). The CDR3 spells CASSLSGGPINTGELFF. CDR3 in DNA: TGTGCCAGCAGCTTATCGGGGGGCCCAATTAACACCGGGGAGCTGTTTTTT.